This T cell receptor beta chain was recorded in a study of siplizumab effects on memory and regulatory T cells. Findings of the study overall: Proliferating siplizumab-culture Tregs lacked confirmation of suppressive function. No more than a minor fraction of alloreactive clones could be traced back to unstimulated subsets. Greater diversity than memory cells seemed evident in naive T cells, which also appeared to be major alloresponse contributors.

Regarding this clone: The antigen remains undetermined.

Each sample had around 110,000 TCR templates assayed. TCRdb's copy holds only in-frame clones and misses some; the assay was immunoSEQ multiplex PCR. The data hold tens of thousands of clones, with approximately 89% observed a single time. From germline, CDR1 is GTSNPN and CDR2 SVGIG (reference sequence). The V end lost 7 bases, the J end lost 4 bases, and 7 bases lay between the germline ends. The CDR3 sequence is 10 residues long. The rearrangement joins TRBV30 to TRBJ1-2, with D hard to call. The sequenced sample consisted of Tregs sorted from blood. This TCR came from a human donor in good health. This CDR3 reads CASYTYGYTF. CDR3 DNA sequence: TGTGCCTCATACACCTATGGCTACACCTTC.